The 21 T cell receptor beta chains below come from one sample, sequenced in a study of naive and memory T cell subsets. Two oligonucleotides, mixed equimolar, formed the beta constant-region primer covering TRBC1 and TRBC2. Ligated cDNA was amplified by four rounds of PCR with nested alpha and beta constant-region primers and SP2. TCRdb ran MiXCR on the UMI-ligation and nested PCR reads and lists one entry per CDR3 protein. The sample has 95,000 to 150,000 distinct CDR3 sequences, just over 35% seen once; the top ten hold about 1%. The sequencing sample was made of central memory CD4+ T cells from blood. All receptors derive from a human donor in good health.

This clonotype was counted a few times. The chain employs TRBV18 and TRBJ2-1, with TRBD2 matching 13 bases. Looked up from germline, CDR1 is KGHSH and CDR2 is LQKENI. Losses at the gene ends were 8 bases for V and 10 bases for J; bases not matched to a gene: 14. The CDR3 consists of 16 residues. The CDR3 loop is CASSPGTSGNSGEQFF. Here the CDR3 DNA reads TGTGCCAGCAGCCCGGGGACTAGCGGGAATTCGGGAGAGCAGTTCTTC.

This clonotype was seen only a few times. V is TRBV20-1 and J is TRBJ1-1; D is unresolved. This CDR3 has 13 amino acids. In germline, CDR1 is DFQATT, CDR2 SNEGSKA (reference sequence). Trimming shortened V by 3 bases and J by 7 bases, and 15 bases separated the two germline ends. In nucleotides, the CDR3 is TGCAGTGCTAGGCCGATATTTAGAGGTGAAGCTTTCTTT. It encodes CSARPIFRGEAFF.

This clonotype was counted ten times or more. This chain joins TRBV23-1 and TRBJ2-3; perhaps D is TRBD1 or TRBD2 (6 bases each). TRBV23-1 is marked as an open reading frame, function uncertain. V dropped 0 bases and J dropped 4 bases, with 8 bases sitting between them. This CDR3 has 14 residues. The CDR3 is CASSQSGGADTQYF. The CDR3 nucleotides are TGCGCCAGCAGTCAATCGGGGGGCGCAGATACGCAGTATTTT.

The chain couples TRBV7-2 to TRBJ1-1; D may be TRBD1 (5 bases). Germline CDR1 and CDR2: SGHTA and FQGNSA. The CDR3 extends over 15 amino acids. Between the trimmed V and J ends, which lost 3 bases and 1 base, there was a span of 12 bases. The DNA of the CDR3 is TGTGCCAGCAGCTTGGGAGGGGCTGGGAACACTGAAGCTTTCTTT. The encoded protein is CASSLGGAGNTEAFF.

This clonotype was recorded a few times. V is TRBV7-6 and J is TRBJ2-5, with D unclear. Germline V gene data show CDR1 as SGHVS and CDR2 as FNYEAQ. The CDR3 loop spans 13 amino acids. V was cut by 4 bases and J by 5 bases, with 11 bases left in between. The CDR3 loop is CASSSHNAETQYF. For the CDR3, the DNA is TGTGCCAGCAGCTCCCACAATGCGGAGACCCAGTACTTC. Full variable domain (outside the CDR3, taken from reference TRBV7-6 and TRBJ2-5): GAGVSQSPRYKVTKRGQDVALRCDPISGHVSLYWYRQALGQGPEFLTYFNYEAQQDKSGLPNDRFSAERPEGSISTLTIQRTEQRDSAMYRCASSSHNAETQYFGPGTRLLVL.

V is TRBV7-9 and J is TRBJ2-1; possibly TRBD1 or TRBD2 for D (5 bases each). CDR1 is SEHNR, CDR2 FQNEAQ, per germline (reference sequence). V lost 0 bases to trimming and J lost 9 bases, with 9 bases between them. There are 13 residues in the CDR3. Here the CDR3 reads CASSLAGVGEQFF. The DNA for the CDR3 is TGTGCCAGCAGCTTAGCGGGGGTCGGTGAGCAGTTCTTC. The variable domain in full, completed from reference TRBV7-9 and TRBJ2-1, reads DTGVSQNPRHKITKRGQNVTFRCDPISEHNRLYWYRQTLGQGPEFLTYFQNEAQLEKSRLLSDRFSAERPKGSFSTLEIQRTEQGDSAMYLCASSLAGVGEQFFGPGTRLTVL.

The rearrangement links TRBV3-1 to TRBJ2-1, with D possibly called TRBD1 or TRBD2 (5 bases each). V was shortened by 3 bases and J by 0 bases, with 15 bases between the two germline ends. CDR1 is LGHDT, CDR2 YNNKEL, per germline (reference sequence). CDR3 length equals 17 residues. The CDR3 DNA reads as TGTGCCAGCAGCCACCGAGGTCCAGGGAGCTCCTACAATGAGCAGTTCTTC. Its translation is CASSHRGPGSSYNEQFF.

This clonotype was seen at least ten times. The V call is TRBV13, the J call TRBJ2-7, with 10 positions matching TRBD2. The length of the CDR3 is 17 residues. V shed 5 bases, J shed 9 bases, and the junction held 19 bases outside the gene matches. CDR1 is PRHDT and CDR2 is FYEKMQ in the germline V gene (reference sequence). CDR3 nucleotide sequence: TGTGCCAGCAGCAGACCCGTCGGACTAGCGGTTAGCGGCGGGCAGTACTTC. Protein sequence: CASSRPVGLAVSGGQYF. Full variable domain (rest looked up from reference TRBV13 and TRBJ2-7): AAGVIQSPRHLIKEKRETATLKCYPIPRHDTVYWYQQGPGQDPQFLISFYEKMQSDKGSIPDRFSAQQFSDYHSELNMSSLELGDSALYFCASSRPVGLAVSGGQYFGPGTRLTVT.

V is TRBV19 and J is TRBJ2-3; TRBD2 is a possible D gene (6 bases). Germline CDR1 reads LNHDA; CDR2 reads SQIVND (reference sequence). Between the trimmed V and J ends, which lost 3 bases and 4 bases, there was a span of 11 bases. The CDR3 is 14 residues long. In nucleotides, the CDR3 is TGTGCCAGTAGTATTTTCGCTAGCGCAGATACGCAGTATTTT. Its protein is CASSIFASADTQYF.

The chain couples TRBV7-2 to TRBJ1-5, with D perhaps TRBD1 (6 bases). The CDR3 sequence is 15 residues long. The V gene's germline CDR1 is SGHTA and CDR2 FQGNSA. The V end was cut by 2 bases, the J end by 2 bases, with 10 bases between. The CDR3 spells CASSLIKGGNQPQHF. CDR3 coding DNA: TGTGCCAGCAGCTTAATAAAGGGGGGCAATCAGCCCCAGCATTTT. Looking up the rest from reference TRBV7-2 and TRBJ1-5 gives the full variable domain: GAGVSQSPSNKVTEKGKDVELRCDPISGHTALYWYRQSLGQGLEFLIYFQGNSAPDKSGLPSDRFSAERTGGSVSTLTIQRTQQEDSAVYLCASSLIKGGNQPQHFGDGTRLSIL.

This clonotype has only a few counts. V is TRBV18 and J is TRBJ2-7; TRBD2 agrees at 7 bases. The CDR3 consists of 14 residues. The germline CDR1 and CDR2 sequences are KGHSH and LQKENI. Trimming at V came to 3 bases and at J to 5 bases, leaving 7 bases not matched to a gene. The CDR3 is CASSPLNGGNEQYF. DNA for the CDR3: TGTGCCAGCTCACCCTTAAACGGGGGGAACGAGCAGTACTTC.

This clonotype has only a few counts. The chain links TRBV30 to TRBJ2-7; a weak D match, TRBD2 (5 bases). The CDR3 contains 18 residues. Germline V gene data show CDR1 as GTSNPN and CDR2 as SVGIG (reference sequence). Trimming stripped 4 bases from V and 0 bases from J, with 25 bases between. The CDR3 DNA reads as TGTGCCTGGACCCCCCCCGGCTCCCGAATTCGGGGCTCCTACGAGCAGTACTTC. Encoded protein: CAWTPPGSRIRGSYEQYF.

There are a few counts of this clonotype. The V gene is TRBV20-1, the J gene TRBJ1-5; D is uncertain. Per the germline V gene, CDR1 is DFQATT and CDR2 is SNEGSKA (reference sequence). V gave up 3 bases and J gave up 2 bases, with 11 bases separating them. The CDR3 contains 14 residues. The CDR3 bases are TGCAGTGCTAGGGCCTTGTCGGGCAATCAGCCCCAGCATTTT. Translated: CSARALSGNQPQHF.

The CDR3 DNA follows: TGTGCCAGCAGCTTAGGAGCAACTAATGAAAAACTGTTTTTT. It encodes CASSLGATNEKLFF. The V gene is TRBV7-9, the J gene TRBJ1-4; D unresolved. Germline V gene sequence: CDR1 SEHNR, CDR2 FQNEAQ (reference sequence). The CDR3 is 14 residues long. With 1 base removed from V and 0 bases from J, the gap between germline ends came to 3 bases.

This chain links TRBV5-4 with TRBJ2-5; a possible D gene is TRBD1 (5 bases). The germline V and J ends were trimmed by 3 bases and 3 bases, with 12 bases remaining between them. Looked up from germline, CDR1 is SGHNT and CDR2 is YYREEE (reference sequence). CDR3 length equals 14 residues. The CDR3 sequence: CASSSPQGKETQYF. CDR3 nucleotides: TGTGCCAGCAGCTCCCCCCAGGGCAAAGAGACCCAGTACTTC.

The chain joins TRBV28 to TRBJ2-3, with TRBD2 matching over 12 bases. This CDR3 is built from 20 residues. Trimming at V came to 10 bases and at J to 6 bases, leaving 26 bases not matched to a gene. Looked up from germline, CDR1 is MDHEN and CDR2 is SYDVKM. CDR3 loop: CATKTPSSGRAGSKMDTQYF. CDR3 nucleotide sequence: TGTGCCACCAAAACCCCCTCTAGCGGGAGGGCCGGTTCGAAGATGGATACGCAGTATTTT.

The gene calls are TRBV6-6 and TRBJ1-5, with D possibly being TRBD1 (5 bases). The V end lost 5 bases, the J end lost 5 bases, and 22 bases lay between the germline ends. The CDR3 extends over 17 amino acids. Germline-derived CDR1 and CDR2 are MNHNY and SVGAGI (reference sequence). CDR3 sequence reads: CASSASPGPTSYQPQHF. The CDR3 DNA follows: TGTGCCAGCAGTGCATCACCGGGACCTACTTCGTATCAGCCCCAGCATTTT.

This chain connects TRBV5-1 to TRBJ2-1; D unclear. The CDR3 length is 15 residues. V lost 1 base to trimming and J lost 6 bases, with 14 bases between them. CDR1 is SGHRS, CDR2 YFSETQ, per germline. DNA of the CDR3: TGCGCCAGCAGCTTGACCGTCCAGACGGCCAATGAGCAGTTCTTC. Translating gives CASSLTVQTANEQFF.

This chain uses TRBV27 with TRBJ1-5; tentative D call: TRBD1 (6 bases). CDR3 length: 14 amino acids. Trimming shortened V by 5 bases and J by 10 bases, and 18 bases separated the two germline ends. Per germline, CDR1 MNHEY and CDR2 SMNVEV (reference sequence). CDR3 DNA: TGTGCCAGCAGTGATAGAAGGACAGTCGGACCCCAGCATTTT. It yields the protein CASSDRRTVGPQHF.

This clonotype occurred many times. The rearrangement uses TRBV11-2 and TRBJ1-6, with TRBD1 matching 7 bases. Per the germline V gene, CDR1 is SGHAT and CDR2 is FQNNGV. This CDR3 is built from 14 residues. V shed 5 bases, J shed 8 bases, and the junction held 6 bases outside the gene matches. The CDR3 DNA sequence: TGTGCCAGCAGCATCGGGACAGTACATTCACCCCTCCACTTT. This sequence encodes CASSIGTVHSPLHF.

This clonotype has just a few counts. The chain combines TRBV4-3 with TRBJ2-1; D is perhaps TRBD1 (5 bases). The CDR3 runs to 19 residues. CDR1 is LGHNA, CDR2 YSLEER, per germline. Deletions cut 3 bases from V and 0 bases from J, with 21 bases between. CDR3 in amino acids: CASSQSLGRTSLSYNEQFF. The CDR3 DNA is TGCGCCAGCAGCCAGTCCCTGGGGCGTACGAGTCTCTCCTACAATGAGCAGTTCTTC.